These 29 T cell receptor beta chains share one sample of origin, sequenced in a study of a mutant IDH1 vaccine in newly diagnosed glioma. Noted time point: baseline, week 1 (first vaccination visit). The sample's treatment: pre-vaccination baseline after standard-of-care therapy. Assay: immunoSEQ multiplex PCR; the TCRdb copy retains only in-frame clones and omits some. This table has just under 95,000 clones, about four fifths appearing once. The sequencing here drew on PBMCs, taken from a glioma patient treated with radiotherapy, temozolomide or both. Receptor source: a man aged 40-49 years with glioma.

The rearrangement uses TRBV18 and TRBJ2-5, with D possibly being TRBD1 or TRBD2 (5 bases each). The germline CDR1 and CDR2 sequences are KGHSH and LQKENI. V was pared by 3 bases and J by 4 bases, with 9 bases between. The CDR3 is 13 residues long. CDR3 residues: CASSPLGGETQYF. Here the CDR3 DNA reads TGTGCCAGCTCACCGCTTGGGGGAGAGACCCAGTACTTC.

Only one count was recorded for this clone. This chain joins TRBV28 and TRBJ2-7; 9 bases map to TRBD2. The CDR3 sequence is 15 residues long. With V trimmed by 2 bases and J by 2 bases, 4 bases remained unmatched. Germline V lookup: CDR1 MDHEN, CDR2 SYDVKM. DNA for the CDR3: TGTGCCAGCAGTTTAGGCGGGAGGGCAACCTACGAGCAGTACTTC. Residues: CASSLGGRATYEQYF.

The chain joins TRBV5-4 to TRBJ2-5; D call uncertain. The CDR3 has 14 amino acids. V lost 4 bases to trimming and J lost 1 base, with 11 bases between them. Germline V lookup: CDR1 SGHNT, CDR2 YYREEE (reference sequence). The CDR3 nucleotides read TGTGCCAGCAGCCGGGCCAGGATCCAAGAGACCCAGTACTTC. It codes for CASSRARIQETQYF.

J is TRBJ2-3 and V is TRBV27; a weak D match, TRBD1 (6 bases). Germline CDR1 reads MNHEY; CDR2 reads SMNVEV (reference sequence). This CDR3 comprises 17 residues. Trimming shortened V by 3 bases and J by 6 bases, and 22 bases separated the two germline ends. CDR3 residues: CASSFTAKGHGPDTQYF. In nucleotides, the CDR3 is TGTGCCAGCAGTTTCACTGCAAAGGGACACGGCCCCGATACGCAGTATTTT.

This sequence joins TRBV14 and TRBJ2-7; D is undetermined. This CDR3 contains 11 residues. Germline V gene data show CDR1 as SGHDN and CDR2 as FVKESK. V dropped 4 bases and J dropped 7 bases, with 8 bases sitting between them. CDR3 in DNA: TGTGCCAGCAGCCTGGTTCGGGAGCAGTACTTC. Translated: CASSLVREQYF.

This clone was observed a single time. The chain joins TRBV10-3 to TRBJ1-3; 9 nucleotides align to TRBD1. The trim removed 6 bases at V and 4 bases at J, leaving 7 bases unmatched. The CDR3 has 15 amino acids. Germline loops: CDR1 ENHRY, CDR2 SYGVKD. The CDR3: CAIRTGQGIGNTIYF. The CDR3 DNA reads TGTGCCATCAGGACCGGACAGGGGATCGGAAACACCATATATTTT.

The rearrangement links TRBV18 to TRBJ1-1; maybe TRBD1 (5 bases). This CDR3 has 15 residues. Germline V gene data show CDR1 as KGHSH and CDR2 as LQKENI. V was cut by 4 bases and J by 1 base, with 13 bases left in between. CDR3 protein: CASSRLPGENTEAFF. In DNA, the CDR3 is TGTGCCAGCTCACGTCTCCCGGGGGAGAACACTGAAGCTTTCTTT. The full variable domain, with the rest looked up from reference TRBV18 and TRBJ1-1, is NAGVMQNPRHLVRRRGQEARLRCSPMKGHSHVYWYRQLPEEGLKFMVYLQKENIIDESGMPKERFSAEFPKEGPSILRIQQVVRGDSAAYFCASSRLPGENTEAFFGQGTRLTVV.

The V and J genes are TRBV28 and TRBJ2-7, with 15 positions matching TRBD2. This CDR3 has 19 residues. V shed 6 bases, J shed 3 bases, and the junction held 15 bases outside the gene matches. In germline, CDR1 is MDHEN, CDR2 SYDVKM. The CDR3 is CASSQRDRGLAGGRYEQYF. The CDR3 DNA is TGTGCCAGCAGCCAACGGGACAGGGGACTAGCGGGAGGCCGCTACGAGCAGTACTTC.

This chain uses TRBV5-1 with TRBJ2-3; 8 nucleotides match TRBD2. The V segment lost 5 bases and the J segment 5 bases; nucleotides outside the gene matches: 16. The CDR3 is made up of 17 amino acids. Per germline, CDR1 SGHRS and CDR2 YFSETQ. CDR3 region: CASSSGLAHAGGDTQYF. DNA of the CDR3: TGCGCCAGCAGTTCCGGACTAGCCCATGCGGGGGGAGATACGCAGTATTTT.

V gene TRBV4-3 combines with J gene TRBJ2-5, with TRBD2 matching over 10 bases. Per germline, CDR1 LGHNA and CDR2 YSLEER. This CDR3 is 14 amino acids long. V was clipped by 1 base and J by 4 bases; unmatched bases: 0. This CDR3 reads CASSQGLAGETQYF. CDR3 coding DNA: TGCGCCAGCAGCCAAGGACTAGCGGGAGAGACCCAGTACTTC.

The chain combines TRBV29-1 with TRBJ1-2; TRBD1 matches at 7 bases. The CDR3 sequence is 14 residues long. The germline gives CDR1 SQVTM, CDR2 ANQGSEA. Losses at the gene ends were 1 base for V and 6 bases for J; bases not matched to a gene: 8. CDR3 coding DNA: TGCAGCGTTGAAGGTGGGAGGGGGACAGATGGCTACACCTTC. Translating it yields CSVEGGRGTDGYTF. The full variable domain, its missing parts supplied by reference TRBV29-1 and TRBJ1-2, is SAVISQKPSRDICQRGTSLTIQCQVDSQVTMMFWYRQQPGQSLTLIATANQGSEATYESGFVIDKFPISRPNLTFSTLTVSNMSPEDSSIYLCSVEGGRGTDGYTFGSGTRLTVV.

This clone was counted between two and nine times. The chain links TRBV19 to TRBJ2-5; D perhaps matches TRBD1 (5 bases). The CDR3 is 13 amino acids. V lost 3 bases and J 3 bases, leaving 8 bases between the germline ends. Germline V gives CDR1 LNHDA, CDR2 SQIVND (reference sequence). CDR3 DNA sequence: TGTGCCAGTAGTATGCGCAGGGAAGAGACCCAGTACTTC. As protein: CASSMRREETQYF.

The chain employs TRBV14 and TRBJ1-2, with D unresolved. V gave up 2 bases and J gave up 3 bases, with 13 bases separating them. The CDR3 covers 15 residues. Germline CDR1 and CDR2: SGHDN and FVKESK. CDR3: CASSQSLRWDYGYTF. The CDR3 nucleotides are TGTGCCAGCAGCCAATCCCTCCGATGGGACTATGGCTACACCTTC.

The V and J genes are TRBV5-1 and TRBJ1-5; D is uncertain. Germline V gives CDR1 SGHRS, CDR2 YFSETQ. Trimming cost V 5 bases and J 2 bases, with 11 bases left between them. The CDR3 sequence is 14 residues long. As DNA, the CDR3 is TGCGCCAGCAGAGAGATGCGGGGCAATCAGCCCCAGCATTTT. Amino acids: CASREMRGNQPQHF.

The chain carries TRBV5-1 and TRBJ2-5, with D maybe TRBD1 (6 bases). Germline assignment: CDR1 SGHRS and CDR2 YFSETQ. The CDR3 has 13 residues. The CDR3 region is CAGSRGQQETQYF. The CDR3 DNA sequence: TGCGCAGGCTCCAGGGGACAACAAGAGACCCAGTACTTC.

This chain connects TRBV5-6 to TRBJ2-7, with TRBD1 as a possible D gene (8 bases). The CDR3 is 15 amino acids. CDR1 is SGHDT, CDR2 YYEEEE, per germline. Trimming pared 4 bases from V and 3 bases from J, leaving 17 bases between. This chain's CDR3 is CASSENRGRDYEQYF. The CDR3 region has the DNA TGTGCCAGCAGCGAAAACAGGGGGAGGGACTACGAGCAGTACTTC.

The V gene is TRBV19, the J gene TRBJ2-4; TRBD1 or TRBD2 may be the D gene (5 bases each). This CDR3 has 16 residues. CDR1 and CDR2 (germline): LNHDA, SQIVND (reference sequence). V lost 1 base to trimming and J lost 0 bases, with 10 bases between them. CDR3 protein: CASSIGGGGAKNIQYF. The CDR3 region has the DNA TGTGCCAGTAGTATAGGAGGTGGGGGAGCCAAAAACATTCAGTACTTC.

This rearrangement joins TRBV25-1 to TRBJ2-2; the D is unclear. In germline, CDR1 is MGHDK, CDR2 SYGVNS. The CDR3 has 15 amino acids. Trimming removed 4 bases at V and 0 bases at J, with 9 bases between. The CDR3 coding sequence is TGTGCCAGCAGTGCCGTAGGTCCGAACACCGGGGAGCTGTTTTTT. Encoded protein: CASSAVGPNTGELFF.

This clone is a singleton in its sample. CDR3 in DNA: TGTGCCAGCACCCGACAGTATAATTCACCCCTCCACTTT. The encoded protein is CASTRQYNSPLHF. This chain joins TRBV6-5 and TRBJ1-6; perhaps TRBD1 as D (5 bases). Germline-derived CDR1 and CDR2 are MNHEY and SVGAGI. V shed 7 bases and J shed 4 bases, with 8 bases lying between them. There are 13 residues in the CDR3.

The V and J genes are TRBV7-2 and TRBJ2-7; 7 nucleotides line up with TRBD1. The V gene's germline CDR1 is SGHTA and CDR2 FQGNSA. V lost 5 bases and J lost 2; bases outside the gene matches: 6. The length of the CDR3 is 14 residues. DNA for the CDR3: TGTGCCAGCAGCCTCGGGACAGCCACCTACGAGCAGTACTTC. Its translation is CASSLGTATYEQYF.

The chain carries TRBV6-4 and TRBJ2-2; 9 nucleotides line up with TRBD2. The CDR3 covers 16 residues. V shed 0 bases, J shed 1 base, and the junction held 0 bases outside the gene matches. The germline CDR1 and CDR2 sequences are MRHNA and SNTAGT. CDR3 sequence (DNA): TGTGCCAGCAGTGACTCAGCGGGAGGGAACACCGGGGAGCTGTTTTTT. It yields the protein CASSDSAGGNTGELFF.

The chain links TRBV7-9 to TRBJ1-5; tentatively, D is TRBD1 (6 bases). V lost 2 bases, J lost 2 bases, and 10 bases lay in between. This CDR3 spans 15 amino acids. From germline, CDR1 is SEHNR and CDR2 FQNEAQ (reference sequence). CDR3 loop: CASSLSRGGNQPQHF. The CDR3 DNA is TGTGCCAGCAGCTTAAGCAGGGGCGGCAATCAGCCCCAGCATTTT.

The rearrangement uses TRBV11-2 and TRBJ2-7, with TRBD2 matching 8 bases. The germline V gene encodes CDR1 SGHAT and CDR2 FQNNGV. With V trimmed by 5 bases and J by 6 bases, 3 bases remained unmatched. This CDR3 has 12 amino acids. The CDR3 spells CASSLGGAEQYF. The CDR3 DNA reads as TGTGCCAGCAGCCTCGGGGGGGCCGAGCAGTACTTC.

The rearrangement links TRBV30 to TRBJ2-7; D call uncertain. The germline CDR1 and CDR2 sequences are GTSNPN and SVGIG (reference sequence). The CDR3 is 15 residues long. Trimming pared 0 bases from V and 2 bases from J, leaving 14 bases between. The CDR3 here is CAWSVLDGPTYEQYF. As DNA, the CDR3 is TGTGCCTGGAGTGTACTGGACGGGCCCACCTACGAGCAGTACTTC.

The chain uses TRBV29-1 and TRBJ1-2; TRBD1 might be the D (6 bases). Trimming took 0 bases from V and 6 from J, leaving 17 bases between them. The CDR3 is made up of 15 amino acids. Germline V gene sequence: CDR1 SQVTM, CDR2 ANQGSEA. For the CDR3, the DNA is TGCAGCGTTGAAGATTCCGGCAGGGGAGGGGATGGCTACACCTTC. Its translation: CSVEDSGRGGDGYTF.

V is TRBV12-5 and J is TRBJ2-2, with 8 positions matching TRBD1. CDR1 and CDR2 (germline): LGHNT, FRNRAP. With 3 bases clipped from V and 4 bases from J, the junction kept 7 bases outside the gene matches. This CDR3 contains 16 residues. The CDR3 DNA reads as TGTGCTAGTGGTTTACGGCAGGGGGCAGGCACCGGGGAGCTGTTTTTT. Its translation: CASGLRQGAGTGELFF.

The chain has TRBV19 and TRBJ2-1; 8 nucleotides agree with TRBD1. CDR1 LNHDA and CDR2 SQIVND come from the germline V gene (reference sequence). The CDR3 is 12 amino acids. With V trimmed by 11 bases and J by 9 bases, 9 bases remained unmatched. The CDR3 sequence: CAAGTGSSEQFF. In nucleotides, the CDR3 is TGTGCCGCAGGGACAGGCTCATCTGAGCAGTTCTTC.

This clone was picked up a small number of times. V usage is TRBV5-4 and J usage is TRBJ2-3; 9 positions agree with TRBD1. The germline V gene has CDR1 SGHNT and CDR2 YYREEE (reference sequence). This CDR3 comprises 14 residues. J was trimmed by 6 bases and V by 2 bases; bases with no gene match: 4. This CDR3 reads CASSLQGAIDTQYF. CDR3 in DNA: TGTGCCAGCAGCTTACAGGGGGCTATCGATACGCAGTATTTT.

About this clone itself: Germline and junction disagree at one end, which may indicate a read error. The chain employs TRBV7-6 and TRBJ2-2; 8 positions match TRBD2. Germline V gene sequence: CDR1 SGHVS, CDR2 FNYEAQ. The CDR3 is made up of 15 amino acids. The DNA of the CDR3 is TGTGCCAGCAGATTAGCGGGGACGAACACCGGGGAGCTGTTTTTT. This sequence encodes CASRLAGTNTGELFF. Combining the CDR3 with reference TRBV7-6 and TRBJ2-2 gives the whole variable domain GAGVSQSPRYKVTKRGQDVALRCDPISGHVSLYWYRQALGQGPEFLTYFNYEAQQDKSGLPNDRFSAERPEGSISTLTIQRTEQRDSAMYRCASRLAGTNTGELFFGEGSRLTVL.